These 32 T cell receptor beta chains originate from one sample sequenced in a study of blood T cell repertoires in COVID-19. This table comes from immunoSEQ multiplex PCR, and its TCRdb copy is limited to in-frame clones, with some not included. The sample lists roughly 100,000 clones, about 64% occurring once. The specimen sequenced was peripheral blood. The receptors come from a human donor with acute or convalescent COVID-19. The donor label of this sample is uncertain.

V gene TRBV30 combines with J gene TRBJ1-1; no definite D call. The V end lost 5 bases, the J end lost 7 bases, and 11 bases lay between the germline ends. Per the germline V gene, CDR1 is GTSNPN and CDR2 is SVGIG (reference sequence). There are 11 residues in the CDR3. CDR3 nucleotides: TGTGCCTGGGTCCGTAAGCTTGAAGCTTTCTTT. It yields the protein CAWVRKLEAFF.

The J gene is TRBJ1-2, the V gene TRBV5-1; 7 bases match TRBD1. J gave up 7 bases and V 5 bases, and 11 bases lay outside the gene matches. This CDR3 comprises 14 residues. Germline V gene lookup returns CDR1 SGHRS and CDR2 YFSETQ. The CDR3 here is CASRESDRVGGYTF. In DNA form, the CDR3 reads TGCGCCAGCAGAGAATCCGACAGGGTTGGTGGCTACACCTTC.

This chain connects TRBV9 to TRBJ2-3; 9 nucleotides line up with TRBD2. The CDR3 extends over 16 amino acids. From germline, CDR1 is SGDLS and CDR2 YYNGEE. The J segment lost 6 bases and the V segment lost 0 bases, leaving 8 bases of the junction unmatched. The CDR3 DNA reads TGTGCCAGCAGCGTAGTTGGGCGGGGGGGCCTGGATACGCAGTATTTT. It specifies CASSVVGRGGLDTQYF.

CDR3 in DNA: TGTGCCAGCAGTTACAGGACAGGGTACTACGAGCAGTACTTC. This codes for CASSYRTGYYEQYF. The chain carries TRBV6-2 or TRBV6-3 and TRBJ2-7; 8 positions agree with TRBD1. J lost 3 bases, V lost 2 bases, and 3 bases had no gene match. The germline gives CDR1 MNHEY, CDR2 SVGEGT. This CDR3 contains 14 residues.

This chain's CDR3 is CASSQGLMTSGGDNEQFF. The CDR3, as DNA: TGCGCCAGCAGCCAAGGTCTAATGACTAGCGGGGGGGACAATGAGCAGTTCTTC. This rearrangement joins TRBV4-1 to TRBJ2-1; 14 bases align to TRBD2. V was pared by 1 base and J by 5 bases, with 7 bases of the junction left unmatched. Germline CDR1 is MGHRA and CDR2 is YSYEKL. This CDR3 has 18 residues.

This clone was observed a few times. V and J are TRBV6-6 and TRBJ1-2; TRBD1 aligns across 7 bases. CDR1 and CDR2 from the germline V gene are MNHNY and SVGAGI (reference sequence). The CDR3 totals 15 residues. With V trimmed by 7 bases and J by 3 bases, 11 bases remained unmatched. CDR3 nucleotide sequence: TGTGCCAGCACCAGACAGGGACAACTTGACTATGGCTACACCTTC. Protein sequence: CASTRQGQLDYGYTF.

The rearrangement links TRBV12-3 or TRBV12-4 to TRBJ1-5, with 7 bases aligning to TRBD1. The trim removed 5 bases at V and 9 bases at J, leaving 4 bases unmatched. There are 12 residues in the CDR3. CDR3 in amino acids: CASSLQGLPQHF. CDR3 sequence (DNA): TGTGCCAGCAGTCTACAGGGGCTGCCCCAGCATTTT.

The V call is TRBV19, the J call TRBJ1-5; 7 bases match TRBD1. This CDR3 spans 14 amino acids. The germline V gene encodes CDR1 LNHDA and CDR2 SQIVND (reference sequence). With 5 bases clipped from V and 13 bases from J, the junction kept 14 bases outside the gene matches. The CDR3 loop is CASSVRTGRVQQHF. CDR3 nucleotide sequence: TGTGCCAGTAGTGTCAGGACAGGACGTGTCCAGCAGCATTTT.

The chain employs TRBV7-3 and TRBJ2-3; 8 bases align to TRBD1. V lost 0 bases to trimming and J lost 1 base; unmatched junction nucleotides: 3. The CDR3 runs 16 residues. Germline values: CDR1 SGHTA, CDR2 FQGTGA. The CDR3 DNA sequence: TGTGCCAGCAGCTTAACCGGACAGGGAGGCACAGATACGCAGTATTTT. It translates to CASSLTGQGGTDTQYF.

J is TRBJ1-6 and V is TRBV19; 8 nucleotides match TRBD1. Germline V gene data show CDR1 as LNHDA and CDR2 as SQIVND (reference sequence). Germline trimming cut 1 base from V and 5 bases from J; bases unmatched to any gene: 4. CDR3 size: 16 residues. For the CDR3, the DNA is TGTGCCAGTAGTATAGGTGGGGGACAGGATAATTCACCCCTCCACTTT. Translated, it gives CASSIGGGQDNSPLHF.

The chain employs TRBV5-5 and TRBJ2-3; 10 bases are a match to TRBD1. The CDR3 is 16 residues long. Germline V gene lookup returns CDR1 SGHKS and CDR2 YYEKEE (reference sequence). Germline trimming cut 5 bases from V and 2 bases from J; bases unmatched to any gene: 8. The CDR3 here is CASRRTTGGLTDTQYF. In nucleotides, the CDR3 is TGTGCCAGCAGACGAACGACAGGGGGCCTCACAGATACGCAGTATTTT.

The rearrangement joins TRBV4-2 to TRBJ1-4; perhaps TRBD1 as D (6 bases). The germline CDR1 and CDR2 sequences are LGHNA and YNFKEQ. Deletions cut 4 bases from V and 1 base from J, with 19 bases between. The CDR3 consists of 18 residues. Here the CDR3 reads CASSPSPVGQQTNEKLFF. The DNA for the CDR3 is TGTGCCAGCAGCCCGAGTCCTGTCGGACAGCAAACTAATGAAAAACTGTTTTTT.

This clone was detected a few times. The CDR3 protein is CASSYRQGGNTIYF. For the CDR3, the DNA is TGTGCCAGCAGTTACCGTCAGGGAGGTAACACCATATATTTT. The chain joins TRBV6-5 to TRBJ1-3, with D perhaps matching TRBD1 (5 bases). V was trimmed by 2 bases and J by 7 bases, leaving 12 bases between them. Germline values: CDR1 MNHEY, CDR2 SVGAGI. This CDR3 is built from 14 residues.

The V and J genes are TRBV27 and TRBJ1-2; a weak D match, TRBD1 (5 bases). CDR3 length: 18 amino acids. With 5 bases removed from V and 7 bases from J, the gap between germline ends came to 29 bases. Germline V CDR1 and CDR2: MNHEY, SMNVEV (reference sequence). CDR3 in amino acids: CASSASVAMGRVGGGYTF. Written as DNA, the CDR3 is TGTGCCAGCAGTGCCTCGGTAGCGATGGGCAGGGTCGGGGGTGGCTACACCTTC.

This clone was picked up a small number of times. The CDR3 here is CSVARSGRTRRTNYGYTF. The CDR3 coding sequence is TGCAGCGTGGCCCGGTCCGGCAGAACGAGGAGGACTAACTATGGCTACACCTTC. V gene TRBV29-1 combines with J gene TRBJ1-2; D unclear. Per the germline V gene, CDR1 is SQVTM and CDR2 is ANQGSEA. The CDR3 totals 18 residues. The V end lost 6 bases, the J end lost 0 bases, and 26 bases lay between the germline ends.

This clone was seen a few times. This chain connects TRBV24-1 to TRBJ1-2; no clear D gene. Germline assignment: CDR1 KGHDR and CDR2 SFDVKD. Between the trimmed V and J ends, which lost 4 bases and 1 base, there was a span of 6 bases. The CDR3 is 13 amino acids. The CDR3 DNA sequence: TGTGCCACCAGTGAAACACGTAACTATGGCTACACCTTC. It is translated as CATSETRNYGYTF.

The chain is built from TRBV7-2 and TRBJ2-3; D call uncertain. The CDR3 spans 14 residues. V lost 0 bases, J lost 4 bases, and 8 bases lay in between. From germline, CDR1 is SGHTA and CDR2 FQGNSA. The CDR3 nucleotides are TGTGCCAGCAGCTTAGCGGCGGTGGCAGATACGCAGTATTTT. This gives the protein CASSLAAVADTQYF.

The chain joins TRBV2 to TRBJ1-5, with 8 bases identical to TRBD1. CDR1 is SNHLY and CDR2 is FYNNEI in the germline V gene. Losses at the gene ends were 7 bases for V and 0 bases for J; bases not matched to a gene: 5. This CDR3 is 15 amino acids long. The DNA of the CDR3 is TGTGCCAGCAAACAGGGGGTTTATAGCAATCAGCCCCAGCATTTT. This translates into CASKQGVYSNQPQHF.

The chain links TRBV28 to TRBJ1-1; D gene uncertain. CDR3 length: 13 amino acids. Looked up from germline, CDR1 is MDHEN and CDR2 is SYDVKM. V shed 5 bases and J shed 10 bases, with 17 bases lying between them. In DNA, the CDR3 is TGTGCCAGCAGTGCACTTCCGCCGTCCCTAGCTTTCTTT. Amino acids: CASSALPPSLAFF.

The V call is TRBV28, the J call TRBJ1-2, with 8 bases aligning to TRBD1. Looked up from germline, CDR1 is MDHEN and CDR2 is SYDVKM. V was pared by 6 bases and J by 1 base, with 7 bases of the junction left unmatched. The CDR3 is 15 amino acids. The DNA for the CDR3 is TGTGCCAGCAGGTCGACAGGGGAGGGTAACTATGGCTACACCTTC. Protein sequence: CASRSTGEGNYGYTF.

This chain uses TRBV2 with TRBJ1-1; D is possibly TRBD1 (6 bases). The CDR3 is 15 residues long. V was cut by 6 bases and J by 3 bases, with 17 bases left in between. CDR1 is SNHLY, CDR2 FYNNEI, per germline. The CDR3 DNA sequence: TGTGCCAGCAGGGAAACAGGGCTGTGGGACACTGAAGCTTTCTTT. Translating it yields CASRETGLWDTEAFF. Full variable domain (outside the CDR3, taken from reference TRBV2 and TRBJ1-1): EPEVTQTPSHQVTQMGQEVILRCVPISNHLYFYWYRQILGQKVEFLVSFYNNEISEKSEIFDDQFSVERPDGSNFTLKIRSTKLEDSAMYFCASRETGLWDTEAFFGQGTRLTVV.

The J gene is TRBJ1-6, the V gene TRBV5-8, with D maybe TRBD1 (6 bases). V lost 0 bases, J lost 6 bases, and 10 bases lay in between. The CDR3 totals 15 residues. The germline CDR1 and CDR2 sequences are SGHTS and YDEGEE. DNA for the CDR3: TGTGCCAGCAGCTTGGAACAGGGCCTTAATTCACCCCTCCACTTT. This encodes CASSLEQGLNSPLHF.

CDR3 sequence reads: CASSSGVLNTEAFF. The CDR3 DNA reads as TGCGCCAGCAGCTCAGGGGTCCTGAACACTGAAGCTTTCTTT. The V gene is TRBV5-1, the J gene TRBJ1-1, with D perhaps TRBD1 (6 bases). Trimming stripped 3 bases from V and 0 bases from J, with 9 bases between. The V gene's germline CDR1 is SGHRS and CDR2 YFSETQ. The CDR3 is 14 amino acids.

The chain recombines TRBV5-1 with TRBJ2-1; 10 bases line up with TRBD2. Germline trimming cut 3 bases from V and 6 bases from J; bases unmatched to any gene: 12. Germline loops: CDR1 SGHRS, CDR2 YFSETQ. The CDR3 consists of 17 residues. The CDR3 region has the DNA TGCGCCAGCAGCTCGACCCTAGCGGGGGCACACGGCAATGAGCAGTTCTTC. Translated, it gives CASSSTLAGAHGNEQFF.

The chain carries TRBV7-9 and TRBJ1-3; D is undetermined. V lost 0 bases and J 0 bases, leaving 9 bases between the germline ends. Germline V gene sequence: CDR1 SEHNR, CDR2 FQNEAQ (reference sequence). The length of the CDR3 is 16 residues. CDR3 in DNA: TGTGCCAGCAGCTTAGCCGGGTATTCCTCTGGAAACACCATATATTTT. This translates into CASSLAGYSSGNTIYF.

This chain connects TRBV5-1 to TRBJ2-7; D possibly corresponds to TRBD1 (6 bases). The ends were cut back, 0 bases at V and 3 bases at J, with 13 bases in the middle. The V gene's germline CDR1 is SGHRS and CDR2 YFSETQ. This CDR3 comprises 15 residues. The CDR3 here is CASSLAGTRDYEQYF. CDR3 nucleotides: TGCGCCAGCAGCTTGGCCGGGACAAGGGACTACGAGCAGTACTTC.

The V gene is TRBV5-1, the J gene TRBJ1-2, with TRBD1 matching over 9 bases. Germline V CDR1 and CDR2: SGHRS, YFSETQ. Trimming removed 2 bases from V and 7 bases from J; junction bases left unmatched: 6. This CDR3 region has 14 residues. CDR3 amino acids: CASSLPGTGFGYTF. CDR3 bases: TGCGCCAGCAGCTTACCCGGGACAGGGTTTGGCTACACCTTC. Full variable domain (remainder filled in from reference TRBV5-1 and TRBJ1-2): KAGVTQTPRYLIKTRGQQVTLSCSPISGHRSVSWYQQTPGQGLQFLFEYFSETQRNKGNFPGRFSGRQFSNSRSEMNVSTLELGDSALYLCASSLPGTGFGYTFGSGTRLTVV.

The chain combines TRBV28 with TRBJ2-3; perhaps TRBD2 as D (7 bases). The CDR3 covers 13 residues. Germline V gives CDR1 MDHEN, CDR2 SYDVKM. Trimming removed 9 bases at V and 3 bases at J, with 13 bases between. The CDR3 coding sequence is TGTGCCAGTTACGGGGGGCCGACAGATACGCAGTATTTT. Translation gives CASYGGPTDTQYF. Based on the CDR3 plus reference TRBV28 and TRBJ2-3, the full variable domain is DVKVTQSSRYLVKRTGEKVFLECVQDMDHENMFWYRQDPGLGLRLIYFSYDVKMKEKGDIPEGYSVSREKKERFSLILESASTNQTSMYLCASYGGPTDTQYFGPGTRLTVL.

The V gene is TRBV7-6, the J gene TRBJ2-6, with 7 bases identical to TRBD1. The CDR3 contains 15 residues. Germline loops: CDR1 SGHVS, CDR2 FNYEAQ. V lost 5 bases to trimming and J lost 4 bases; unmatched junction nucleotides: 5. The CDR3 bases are TGTGCCAGCAGCCTAGGGGGCGCCGGGGCCAACGTCCTGACTTTC. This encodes CASSLGGAGANVLTF.

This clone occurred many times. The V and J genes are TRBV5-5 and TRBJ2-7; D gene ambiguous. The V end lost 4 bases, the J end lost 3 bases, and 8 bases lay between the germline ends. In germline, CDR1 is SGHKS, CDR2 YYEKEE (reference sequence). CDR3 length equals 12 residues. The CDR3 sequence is CASSPLGYEQYF. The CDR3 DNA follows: TGTGCCAGCAGCCCTCTCGGCTACGAGCAGTACTTC.

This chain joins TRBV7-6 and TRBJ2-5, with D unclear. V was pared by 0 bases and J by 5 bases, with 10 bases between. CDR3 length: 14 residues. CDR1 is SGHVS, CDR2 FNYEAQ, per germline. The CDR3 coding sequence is TGTGCCAGCAGCTTAGCGCTAATGAGTGAGACCCAGTACTTC. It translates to CASSLALMSETQYF.

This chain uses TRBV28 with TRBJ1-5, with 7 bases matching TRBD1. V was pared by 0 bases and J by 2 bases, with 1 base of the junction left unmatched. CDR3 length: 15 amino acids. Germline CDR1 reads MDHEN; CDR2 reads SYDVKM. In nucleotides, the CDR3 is TGTGCCAGCAGTTTATGGCAGGGGGGCAATCAGCCCCAGCATTTT. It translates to CASSLWQGGNQPQHF.